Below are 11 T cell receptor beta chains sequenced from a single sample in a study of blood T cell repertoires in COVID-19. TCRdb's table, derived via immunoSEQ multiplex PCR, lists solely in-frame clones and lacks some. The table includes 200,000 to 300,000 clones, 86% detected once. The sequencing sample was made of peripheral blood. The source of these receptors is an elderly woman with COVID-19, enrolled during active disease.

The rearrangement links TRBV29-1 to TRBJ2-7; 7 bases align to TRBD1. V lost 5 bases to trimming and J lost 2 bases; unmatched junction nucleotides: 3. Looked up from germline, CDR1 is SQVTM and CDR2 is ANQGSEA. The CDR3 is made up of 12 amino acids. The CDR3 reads CSVLGTAYEQYF. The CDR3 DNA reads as TGCAGCGTTCTCGGGACAGCCTACGAGCAGTACTTC.

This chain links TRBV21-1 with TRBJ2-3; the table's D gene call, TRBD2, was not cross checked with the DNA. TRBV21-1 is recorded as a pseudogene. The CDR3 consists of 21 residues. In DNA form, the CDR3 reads TGTGCCAGCAGTCCACCACCGGGACTAGCGGGGGGCCCGCCGAGCACAGATACGCAGTATTTT. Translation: CASSPPPGLAGGPPSTDTQYF.

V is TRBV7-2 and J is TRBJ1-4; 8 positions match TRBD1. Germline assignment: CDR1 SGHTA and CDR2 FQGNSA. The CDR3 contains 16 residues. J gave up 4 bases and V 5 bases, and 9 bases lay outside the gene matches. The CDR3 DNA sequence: TGTGCCAGCAGCGGGGGACAGGCACTAATTAATGAAAAACTGTTTTTT. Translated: CASSGGQALINEKLFF.

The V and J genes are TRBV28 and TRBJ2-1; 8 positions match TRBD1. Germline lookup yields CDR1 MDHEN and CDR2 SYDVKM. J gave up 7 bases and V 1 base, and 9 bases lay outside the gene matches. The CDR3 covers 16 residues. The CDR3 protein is CASSLLGQGAGNEQFF. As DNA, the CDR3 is TGTGCCAGCAGTTTATTGGGGCAGGGGGCTGGAAATGAGCAGTTCTTC. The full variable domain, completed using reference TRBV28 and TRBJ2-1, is DVKVTQSSRYLVKRTGEKVFLECVQDMDHENMFWYRQDPGLGLRLIYFSYDVKMKEKGDIPEGYSVSREKKERFSLILESASTNQTSMYLCASSLLGQGAGNEQFFGPGTRLTVL.

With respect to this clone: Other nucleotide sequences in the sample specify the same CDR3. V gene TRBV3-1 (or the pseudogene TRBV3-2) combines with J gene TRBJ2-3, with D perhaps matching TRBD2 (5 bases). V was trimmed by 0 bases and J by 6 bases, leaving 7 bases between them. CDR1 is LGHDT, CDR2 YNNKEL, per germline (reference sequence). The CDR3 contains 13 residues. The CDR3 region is CASSQDRGDTQYF. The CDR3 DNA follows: TGTGCCAGCAGCCAAGATCGAGGGGATACGCAGTATTTT.

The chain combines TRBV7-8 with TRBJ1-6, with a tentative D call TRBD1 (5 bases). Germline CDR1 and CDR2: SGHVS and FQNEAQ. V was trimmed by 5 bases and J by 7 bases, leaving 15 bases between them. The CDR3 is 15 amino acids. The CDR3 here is CASSKQDRGNSPLHF. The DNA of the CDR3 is TGTGCCAGCAGCAAACAAGATCGGGGGAATTCACCCCTCCACTTT.

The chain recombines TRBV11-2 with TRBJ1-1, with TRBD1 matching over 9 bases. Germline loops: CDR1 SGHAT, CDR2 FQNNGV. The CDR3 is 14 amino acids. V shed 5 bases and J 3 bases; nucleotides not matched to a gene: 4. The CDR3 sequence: CASSPRQGDTEAFF. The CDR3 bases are TGTGCCAGCAGCCCCCGACAGGGGGACACTGAAGCTTTCTTT.

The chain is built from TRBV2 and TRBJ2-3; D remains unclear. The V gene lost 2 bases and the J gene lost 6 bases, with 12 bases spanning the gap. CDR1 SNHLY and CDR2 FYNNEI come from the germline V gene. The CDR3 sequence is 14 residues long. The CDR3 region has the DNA TGTGCCAGCAGTGAATACCTAGATGGGGATACGCAGTATTTT. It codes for CASSEYLDGDTQYF.

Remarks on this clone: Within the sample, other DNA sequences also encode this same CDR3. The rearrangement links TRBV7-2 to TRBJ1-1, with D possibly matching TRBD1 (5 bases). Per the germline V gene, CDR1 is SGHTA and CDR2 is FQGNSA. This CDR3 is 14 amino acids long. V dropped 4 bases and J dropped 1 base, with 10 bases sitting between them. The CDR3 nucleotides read TGTGCCAGCAGCTCCTCCGGGGGGAACACTGAAGCTTTCTTT. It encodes CASSSSGGNTEAFF.

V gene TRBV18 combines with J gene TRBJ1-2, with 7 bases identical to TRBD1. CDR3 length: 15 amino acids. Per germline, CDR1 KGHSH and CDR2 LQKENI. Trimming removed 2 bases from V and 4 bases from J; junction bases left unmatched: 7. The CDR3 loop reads CASSPETGSSYGYTF. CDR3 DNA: TGTGCCAGCTCACCAGAGACAGGGAGCTCCTATGGCTACACCTTC.

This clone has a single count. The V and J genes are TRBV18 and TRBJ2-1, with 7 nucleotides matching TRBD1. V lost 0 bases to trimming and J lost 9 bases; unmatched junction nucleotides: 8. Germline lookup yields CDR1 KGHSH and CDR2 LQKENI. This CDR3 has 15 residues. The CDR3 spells CASSPPSRDSPEQFF. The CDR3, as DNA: TGTGCCAGCTCACCACCGAGCCGGGACAGCCCTGAGCAGTTCTTC.